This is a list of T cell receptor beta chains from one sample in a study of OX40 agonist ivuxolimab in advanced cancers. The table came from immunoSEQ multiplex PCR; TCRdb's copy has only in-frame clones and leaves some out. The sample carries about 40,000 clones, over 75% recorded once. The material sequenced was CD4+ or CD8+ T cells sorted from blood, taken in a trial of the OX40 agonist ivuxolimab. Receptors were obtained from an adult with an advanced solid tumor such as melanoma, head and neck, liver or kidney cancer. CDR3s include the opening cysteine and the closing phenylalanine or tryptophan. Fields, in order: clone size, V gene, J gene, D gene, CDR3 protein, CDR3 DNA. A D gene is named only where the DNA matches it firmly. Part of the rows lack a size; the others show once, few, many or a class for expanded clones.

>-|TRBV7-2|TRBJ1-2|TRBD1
CASSVGQGGGYTF
TGTGCCAGCAGCGTCGGACAGGGGGGAGGCTACACCTTC
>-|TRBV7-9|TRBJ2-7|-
CASSPPRGNYEQYF
TGTGCCAGCAGCCCCCCCAGGGGCAACTACGAGCAGTACTTC
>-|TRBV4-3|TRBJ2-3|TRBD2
CASSQDLGSGSTDTQYF
TGCGCCAGCAGCCAAGATCTGGGTAGCGGGAGCACAGATACGCAGTATTTT
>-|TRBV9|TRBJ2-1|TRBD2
CASSVGEAGGPGEQFF
TGTGCCAGCAGCGTAGGGGAGGCGGGAGGGCCTGGTGAGCAGTTCTTC
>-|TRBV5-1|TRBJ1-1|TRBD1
CASSGGGTGDTEAFF
TGCGCCAGCAGCGGTGGGGGTACAGGGGACACTGAAGCTTTCTTT
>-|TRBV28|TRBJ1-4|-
CASRVTGGMTFF
TGTGCCAGCAGGGTGACCGGGGGTATGACGTTTTTT
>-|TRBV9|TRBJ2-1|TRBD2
CASSPGGDIFTIWQFF
TGTGCCAGCAGCCCGGGGGGGGACATCTTTACAATATGGCAGTTCTTC
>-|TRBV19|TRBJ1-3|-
CAAGSGNTIYF
TGTGCCGCGGGCTCTGGAAACACCATATATTTT
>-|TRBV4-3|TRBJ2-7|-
CASSQREGPYEQYF
TGCGCCAGCAGCCAAAGAGAGGGGCCCTACGAGCAGTACTTC
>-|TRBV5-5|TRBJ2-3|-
CASSFGLGRQIGDTQYF
TGTGCCAGCAGCTTTGGACTGGGACGTCAAATCGGGGATACGCAGTATTTT
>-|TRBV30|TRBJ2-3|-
CAWSASGVTDTQYF
TGTGCCTGGAGTGCCAGTGGTGTAACAGATACGCAGTATTTT
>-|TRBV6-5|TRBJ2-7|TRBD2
CASSSGLAVEQYF
TGTGCCAGCAGTTCCGGACTAGCGGTCGAGCAGTACTTC
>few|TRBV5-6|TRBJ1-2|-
CASSLERVNYGYTF
TGTGCCAGCAGCCTGGAACGGGTTAACTATGGCTACACCTTC
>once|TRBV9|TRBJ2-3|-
CASSPEFRASSTDTQYF
TGTGCCAGCAGCCCAGAGTTCAGAGCGAGTAGCACAGATACGCAGTATTTT
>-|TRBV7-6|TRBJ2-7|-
CASSLGGVHYEQYF
TGTGCCAGCAGCTTAGGAGGGGTCCACTACGAGCAGTACTTC
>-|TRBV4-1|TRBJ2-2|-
CASSQIGRELSGELFF
TGCGCCAGCAGCCAAATTGGACGGGAACTGAGCGGGGAGCTGTTTTTT